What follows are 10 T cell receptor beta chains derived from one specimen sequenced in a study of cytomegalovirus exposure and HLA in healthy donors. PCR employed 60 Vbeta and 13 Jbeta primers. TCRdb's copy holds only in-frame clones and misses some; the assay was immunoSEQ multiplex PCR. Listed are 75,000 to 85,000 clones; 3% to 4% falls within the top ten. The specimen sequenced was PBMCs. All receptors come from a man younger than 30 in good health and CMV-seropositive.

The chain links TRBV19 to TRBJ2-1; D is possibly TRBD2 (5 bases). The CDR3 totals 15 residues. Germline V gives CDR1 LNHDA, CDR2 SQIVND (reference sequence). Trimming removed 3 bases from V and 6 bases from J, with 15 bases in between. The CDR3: CASSIGRAAPNEQFF. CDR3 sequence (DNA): TGTGCCAGTAGTATCGGGCGGGCGGCCCCCAATGAGCAGTTCTTC.

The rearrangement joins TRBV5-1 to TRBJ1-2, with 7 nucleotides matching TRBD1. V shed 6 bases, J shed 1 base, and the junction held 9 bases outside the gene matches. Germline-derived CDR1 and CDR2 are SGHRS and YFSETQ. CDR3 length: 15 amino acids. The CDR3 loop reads CASKEGAGRNYGYTF. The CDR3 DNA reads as TGCGCCAGCAAAGAGGGGGCAGGCCGTAACTATGGCTACACCTTC.

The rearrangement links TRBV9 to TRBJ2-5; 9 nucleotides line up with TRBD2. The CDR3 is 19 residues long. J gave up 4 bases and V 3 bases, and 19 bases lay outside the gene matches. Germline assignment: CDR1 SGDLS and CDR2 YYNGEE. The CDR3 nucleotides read TGTGCCAGCAGCGACGCAGGACTAGCGAACCCCGGCTGGGGAGAGACCCAGTACTTC. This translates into CASSDAGLANPGWGETQYF.

In DNA, the CDR3 is TGCGCCAGCAGCCGACAGCAGAGCTCCTACGAGCAGTACTTC. This codes for CASSRQQSSYEQYF. The genes are TRBV5-1 and TRBJ2-7, with D perhaps matching TRBD1 (5 bases). This CDR3 region has 14 residues. Looked up from germline, CDR1 is SGHRS and CDR2 is YFSETQ. V was pared by 4 bases and J by 0 bases, with 11 bases between.

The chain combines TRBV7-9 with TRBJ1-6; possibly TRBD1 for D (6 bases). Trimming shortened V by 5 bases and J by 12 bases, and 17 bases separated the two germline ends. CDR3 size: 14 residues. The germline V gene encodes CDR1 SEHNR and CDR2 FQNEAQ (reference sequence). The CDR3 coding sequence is TGTGCCAGCAGCAGCAACAGGGCCCTTGGACCCCTCCACTTT. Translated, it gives CASSSNRALGPLHF.

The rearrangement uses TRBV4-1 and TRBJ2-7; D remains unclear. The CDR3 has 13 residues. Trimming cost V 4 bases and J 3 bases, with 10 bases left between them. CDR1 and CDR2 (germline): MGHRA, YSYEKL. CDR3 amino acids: CASSRETVYEQYF. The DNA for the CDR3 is TGCGCCAGCAGCCGAGAGACTGTCTACGAGCAGTACTTC.

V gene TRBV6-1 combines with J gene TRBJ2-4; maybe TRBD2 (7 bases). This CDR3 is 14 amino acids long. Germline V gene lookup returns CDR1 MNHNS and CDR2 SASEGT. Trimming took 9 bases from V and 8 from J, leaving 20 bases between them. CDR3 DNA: TGTGCCAGTAGGGGGGACGGGCTAGCGGACATTCAGTACTTC. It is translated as CASRGDGLADIQYF.

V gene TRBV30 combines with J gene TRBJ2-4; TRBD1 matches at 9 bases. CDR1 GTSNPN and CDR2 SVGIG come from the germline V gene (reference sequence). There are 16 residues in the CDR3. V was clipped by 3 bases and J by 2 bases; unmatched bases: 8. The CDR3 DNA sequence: TGTGCCTGGAGCCGCACCGGGACAGGGACCAAAAACATTCAGTACTTC. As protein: CAWSRTGTGTKNIQYF. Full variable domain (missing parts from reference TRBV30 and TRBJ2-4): SQTIHQWPATLVQPVGSPLSLECTVEGTSNPNLYWYRQAAGRGLQLLFYSVGIGQISSEVPQNLSASRPQDRQFILSSKKLLLSDSGFYLCAWSRTGTGTKNIQYFGAGTRLSVL.

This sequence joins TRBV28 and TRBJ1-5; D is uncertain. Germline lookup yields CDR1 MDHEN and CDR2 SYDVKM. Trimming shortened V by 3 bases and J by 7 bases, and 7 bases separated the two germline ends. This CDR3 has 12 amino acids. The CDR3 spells CASSFTGQPQHF. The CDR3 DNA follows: TGTGCCAGCAGTTTTACGGGGCAGCCCCAGCATTTT.

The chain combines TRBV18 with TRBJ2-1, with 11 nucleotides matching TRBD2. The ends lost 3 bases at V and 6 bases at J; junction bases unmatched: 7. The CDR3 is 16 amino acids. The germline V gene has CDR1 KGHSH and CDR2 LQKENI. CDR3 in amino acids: CASSPTLAGGGNEQFF. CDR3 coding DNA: TGTGCCAGCTCACCGACCTTAGCGGGAGGGGGCAATGAGCAGTTCTTC.